Below are 27 T cell receptor beta chains sequenced from a single sample in a study of cytomegalovirus exposure and HLA in healthy donors. Profiled with immunoSEQ multiplex PCR; TCRdb holds only in-frame clones, not every one. Among around 34,000 clones listed, roughly 93% were seen once. Sequencing used PBMCs. The source of these receptors is a young man in good health and CMV-seronegative.

For the CDR3, the DNA is TGTGCCAGTAGGTCGGCAGGGTGGACTGAAGCTTTCTTT. This encodes CASRSAGWTEAFF. The chain carries TRBV19 and TRBJ1-1; D perhaps matches TRBD1 (5 bases). The ends were cut back, 6 bases at V and 5 bases at J, with 13 bases in the middle. The germline V gene encodes CDR1 LNHDA and CDR2 SQIVND (reference sequence). The CDR3 has 13 residues. Based on the CDR3 plus reference TRBV19 and TRBJ1-1, the full variable domain is DGGITQSPKYLFRKEGQNVTLSCEQNLNHDAMYWYRQDPGQGLRLIYYSQIVNDFQKGDIAEGYSVSREKKESFPLTVTSAQKNPTAFYLCASRSAGWTEAFFGQGTRLTVV.

The J gene is TRBJ1-2, the V gene TRBV7-9; TRBD1 agrees at 8 bases. Germline CDR1 SEHNR, CDR2 FQNEAQ (reference sequence). CDR3 length equals 14 residues. V dropped 5 bases and J dropped 3; count of bases not matched to a gene: 5. The CDR3 sequence: CASSPGQGHYGYTF. DNA of the CDR3: TGTGCCAGCAGCCCAGGACAGGGCCACTATGGCTACACCTTC.

The chain's CDR3 is CASSDRTSGSYEQYF. The CDR3, as DNA: TGTGCCAGCAGCGACCGGACTAGCGGATCCTACGAGCAGTACTTC. The chain employs TRBV6-1 and TRBJ2-7, with 10 bases fitting TRBD2. The CDR3 covers 15 residues. Germline lookup yields CDR1 MNHNS and CDR2 SASEGT. With 6 bases clipped from V and 1 base from J, the junction kept 6 bases outside the gene matches.

The chain joins TRBV5-1 to TRBJ1-3, with a tentative D call TRBD1 (5 bases). This CDR3 is 14 amino acids long. V gave up 0 bases and J gave up 2 bases, with 6 bases separating them. Germline V gene sequence: CDR1 SGHRS, CDR2 YFSETQ. CDR3 amino acids: CASSLAGPGNTIYF. Here the CDR3 DNA reads TGCGCCAGCAGCTTGGCAGGGCCTGGAAACACCATATATTTT.

The CDR3 region has the DNA TGCAGCGTTGTCCCTGGCGGACAGGGTGGCTACACCTTC. This translates into CSVVPGGQGGYTF. The rearrangement uses TRBV29-1 and TRBJ1-2; TRBD1 matches 8 bases. Looked up from germline, CDR1 is SQVTM and CDR2 is ANQGSEA. V shed 4 bases, J shed 7 bases, and the junction held 8 bases outside the gene matches. This CDR3 is 13 amino acids long.

This chain connects TRBV4-2 to TRBJ2-1, with 8 bases matching TRBD2. The CDR3 has 15 residues. V shed 0 bases, J shed 9 bases, and the junction held 7 bases outside the gene matches. Looked up from germline, CDR1 is LGHNA and CDR2 is YNFKEQ. The chain's CDR3 is CASSQDLTGRGEQFF. In nucleotides, the CDR3 is TGTGCCAGCAGCCAAGATCTTACCGGGAGGGGTGAGCAGTTCTTC.

The chain is built from TRBV2 and TRBJ2-1; 14 bases fit TRBD2. V trimming: 7 bases; J trimming: 9 bases; junction bases outside the gene matches: 11. The CDR3 covers 16 residues. CDR1 SNHLY and CDR2 FYNNEI come from the germline V gene. The CDR3 here is CASTLGLAGGGTEQFF. DNA for the CDR3: TGTGCCAGCACCCTCGGACTAGCGGGGGGCGGTACTGAGCAGTTCTTC.

This chain uses TRBV28 with TRBJ2-3; the match to TRBD2 covers 7 bases. The CDR3 has 13 amino acids. V gave up 7 bases and J gave up 7 bases; unmatched junction bases: 8. Germline CDR1 reads MDHEN; CDR2 reads SYDVKM. The CDR3 reads CASTPGLPNTQYF. CDR3 DNA: TGTGCCAGCACCCCGGGACTACCGAATACGCAGTATTTT.

V usage is TRBV5-1 and J usage is TRBJ1-5; 7 positions agree with TRBD1. This CDR3 has 15 residues. Per the germline V gene, CDR1 is SGHRS and CDR2 is YFSETQ. Germline trimming cut 4 bases from V and 6 bases from J; bases unmatched to any gene: 10. CDR3 sequence reads: CASSPADREGQPQHF. CDR3 coding DNA: TGCGCCAGCAGCCCCGCCGACAGGGAAGGTCAGCCCCAGCATTTT.

The chain has TRBV13 and TRBJ2-3, with TRBD2 as a possible D gene (7 bases). V was clipped by 2 bases and J by 6 bases, with 9 bases between them. Looked up from germline, CDR1 is PRHDT and CDR2 is FYEKMQ (reference sequence). The CDR3 has 13 amino acids. The CDR3 loop reads CASSLRGGDTQYF. Written as DNA, the CDR3 is TGTGCCAGCAGCTTAAGGGGGGGTGATACGCAGTATTTT.

This clone was seen just once. This chain links TRBV5-1 with TRBJ1-4; maybe TRBD1 (5 bases). V lost 5 bases, J lost 3 bases, and 17 bases lay in between. The CDR3 contains 16 residues. Germline CDR1 is SGHRS and CDR2 is YFSETQ. CDR3 DNA sequence: TGCGCCAGCAGTCTTAGCCCGGGACTGCCTAATGAAAAACTGTTTTTT. Translated, it gives CASSLSPGLPNEKLFF.

This chain links TRBV5-4 with TRBJ2-1; possibly TRBD2 for D (6 bases). The CDR3 sequence is 13 residues long. Germline values: CDR1 SGHNT, CDR2 YYREEE (reference sequence). V gave up 0 bases and J gave up 10 bases, with 11 bases separating them. Written as DNA, the CDR3 is TGTGCCAGCAGCTTGGTGGGGGGACGCGAGCAGTTCTTC. It translates to CASSLVGGREQFF.

This clone was found a few times. The chain couples TRBV7-9 to TRBJ2-1; D gene unclear. CDR1 and CDR2 (germline): SEHNR, FQNEAQ (reference sequence). The V end was cut by 2 bases, the J end by 7 bases, with 6 bases between. CDR3 length: 12 amino acids. CDR3 nucleotides: TGTGCCAGCAGCTTACGTTATAATGAGCAGTTCTTC. It is translated as CASSLRYNEQFF.

The rearrangement links TRBV30 to TRBJ1-2; tentatively, D is TRBD1 (5 bases). V was trimmed by 1 base and J by 8 bases, leaving 11 bases between them. The CDR3 is made up of 12 amino acids. Germline-derived CDR1 and CDR2 are GTSNPN and SVGIG (reference sequence). The CDR3 coding sequence is TGTGCCTGGAGTGAGCAGGGCGCGGGCTACACCTTC. Its translation: CAWSEQGAGYTF.

The rearrangement uses TRBV5-6 and TRBJ1-2; D remains unclear. V was pared by 5 bases and J by 7 bases, with 9 bases between. Per germline, CDR1 SGHDT and CDR2 YYEEEE. CDR3 length: 11 residues. As DNA, the CDR3 is TGTGCCAGCAGTGGGCAGGTTGGCTACACCTTC. This codes for CASSGQVGYTF.

The chain combines TRBV4-1 with TRBJ2-3; tentative D call: TRBD2 (6 bases). The germline V gene encodes CDR1 MGHRA and CDR2 YSYEKL. This CDR3 contains 16 residues. Deletions cut 1 base from V and 1 base from J, with 12 bases between. The CDR3 region is CASSQVEQRGTDTQYF. Written as DNA, the CDR3 is TGCGCCAGCAGCCAAGTAGAGCAGCGGGGCACAGATACGCAGTATTTT.

This clone appeared once. This chain joins TRBV5-1 and TRBJ2-5; D may be TRBD1 (6 bases). Between the trimmed V and J ends, which lost 7 bases and 5 bases, there was a span of 24 bases. The CDR3 totals 16 residues. CDR1 is SGHRS, CDR2 YFSETQ, per germline. For the CDR3, the DNA is TGCGCCAGCCGGGAAGATCGGACAGACCTGGGGGAGACCCAGTACTTC. Protein product: CASREDRTDLGETQYF.

This clone was recorded once. CDR3 sequence reads: CASSFGTGGPGELFF. The CDR3 bases are TGTGCCAGCAGCTTTGGGACAGGGGGCCCCGGGGAGCTGTTTTTT. The genes are TRBV13 and TRBJ2-2; 12 bases are shared with TRBD1. Germline assignment: CDR1 PRHDT and CDR2 FYEKMQ (reference sequence). V lost 3 bases, J lost 6 bases, and 2 bases stayed unmatched. The CDR3 is 15 residues long.

V gene TRBV30 combines with J gene TRBJ1-5; no clear D gene. Looked up from germline, CDR1 is GTSNPN and CDR2 is SVGIG (reference sequence). V was clipped by 0 bases and J by 4 bases, with 10 bases between them. The CDR3 contains 14 residues. CDR3 in amino acids: CAWSVGGLNQPQHF. Here the CDR3 DNA reads TGTGCCTGGAGTGTAGGAGGGTTAAATCAGCCCCAGCATTTT.

The chain is built from TRBV6-1 and TRBJ2-7, with 11 nucleotides matching TRBD1. Germline V gene lookup returns CDR1 MNHNS and CDR2 SASEGT. After removal of 3 bases from V and 5 bases from J, the junction contained 3 bases not matched to a gene. The CDR3 consists of 14 residues. Written as DNA, the CDR3 is TGTGCCAGCAGTGAGGGACAGGGGGGGAACGAGCAGTACTTC. This encodes CASSEGQGGNEQYF.

The chain combines TRBV5-1 with TRBJ1-1; the D gene is possibly TRBD1 (5 bases). CDR1 and CDR2 from the germline V gene are SGHRS and YFSETQ. The CDR3 is 14 amino acids. The V end lost 5 bases, the J end lost 0 bases, and 11 bases lay between the germline ends. The CDR3 sequence is CASSSDRMNTEAFF. The CDR3 region has the DNA TGCGCCAGCAGTTCCGACAGAATGAACACTGAAGCTTTCTTT.

The J gene is TRBJ1-2, the V gene TRBV15, with 12 bases lining up with TRBD1. The V gene's germline CDR1 is LNHNV and CDR2 YYDKDF (reference sequence). CDR3 length: 16 amino acids. The ends lost 0 bases at V and 7 bases at J; junction bases unmatched: 6. Here the CDR3 DNA reads TGTGCCACCAGCAGAGATCGGGGACAGGGGGCAAGTGGCTACACCTTC. Its translation is CATSRDRGQGASGYTF.

This CDR3 reads CASSMTGGSYGYTF. CDR3 bases: TGTGCCAGTAGTATGACAGGGGGGAGCTATGGCTACACCTTC. The V call is TRBV19, the J call TRBJ1-2; 9 nucleotides align to TRBD1. The V segment lost 3 bases and the J segment 4 bases; nucleotides outside the gene matches: 3. Germline V lookup: CDR1 LNHDA, CDR2 SQIVND (reference sequence). This CDR3 contains 14 residues.

The V and J genes are TRBV19 and TRBJ1-2; TRBD1 agrees at 8 bases. After removal of 5 bases from V and 6 bases from J, the junction contained 5 bases not matched to a gene. The CDR3 has 13 amino acids. The germline V gene encodes CDR1 LNHDA and CDR2 SQIVND (reference sequence). CDR3 residues: CASSGQGLHGYTF. The CDR3 DNA reads as TGTGCCAGTAGTGGACAGGGTCTCCATGGCTACACCTTC.

This rearrangement joins TRBV6-5 to TRBJ2-5; TRBD1 agrees at 8 bases. Trimming took 2 bases from V and 2 from J; bases not matched to a gene: 1. The CDR3 is 14 residues long. The V gene's germline CDR1 is MNHEY and CDR2 SVGAGI. DNA of the CDR3: TGTGCCAGCAGTTACAACAGGGGGCAAGAGACCCAGTACTTC. The encoded protein is CASSYNRGQETQYF.

Concerning this clone itself: Distinct nucleotide sequences in the sample also encode this CDR3. This chain links TRBV18 with TRBJ1-1; TRBD1 agrees at 7 bases. This CDR3 comprises 15 residues. V was pared by 3 bases and J by 5 bases, with 9 bases of the junction left unmatched. The germline CDR1 and CDR2 sequences are KGHSH and LQKENI. As DNA, the CDR3 is TGTGCCAGCTCACCGGAGGCAGGGGGAAGGACTGAAGCTTTCTTT. Translating it yields CASSPEAGGRTEAFF.

V is TRBV7-9 and J is TRBJ1-3; 7 bases line up with TRBD1. The germline gives CDR1 SEHNR, CDR2 FQNEAQ (reference sequence). The ends lost 6 bases at V and 6 bases at J; junction bases unmatched: 8. The CDR3 is made up of 14 amino acids. The CDR3 region is CASSSGTEVNTIYF. CDR3 in DNA: TGTGCCAGCAGTTCCGGGACAGAAGTAAACACCATATATTTT.